One and the same sample provided the 31 T cell receptor beta chains below, sequenced in a study of OX40 agonist ivuxolimab in advanced cancers. Method: immunoSEQ multiplex PCR; TCRdb's copy keeps in-frame clones and lacks some. The sample has 50,000 to 65,000 clones, around 81% seen once. Material: CD4+ or CD8+ T cells sorted from blood, obtained in a trial of the OX40 agonist ivuxolimab. These receptors originate from an adult with an advanced solid tumor such as melanoma, head and neck, liver or kidney cancer.

In its sample, this clone was seen many times. V usage is TRBV4-2 and J usage is TRBJ2-3; no firm D call. The V and J ends lost 0 bases and 6 bases respectively, with 7 bases between them. Germline values: CDR1 LGHNA, CDR2 YNFKEQ. This CDR3 has 13 amino acids. CDR3 DNA: TGTGCCAGCAGCCAAGATTCAGCGGATACGCAGTATTTT. This codes for CASSQDSADTQYF.

The chain links TRBV28 to TRBJ1-1, with D perhaps matching TRBD1 (5 bases). Germline CDR1 reads MDHEN; CDR2 reads SYDVKM. The CDR3 is made up of 11 amino acids. The germline V and J ends were trimmed by 7 bases and 3 bases, with 6 bases remaining between them. The CDR3 is CASTQDTEAFF. CDR3 nucleotide sequence: TGTGCCAGCACACAGGACACTGAAGCTTTCTTT.

V usage is TRBV6-4 and J usage is TRBJ1-1; unclear D gene. There are 14 residues in the CDR3. Trimming took off 5 bases at V and 1 base at J, with 11 bases between the two ends. CDR1 MRHNA and CDR2 SNTAGT come from the germline V gene. This chain's CDR3 is CASSSQIGNTEAFF. CDR3 nucleotides: TGTGCCAGCAGTAGCCAGATCGGGAACACTGAAGCTTTCTTT.

V gene TRBV10-2 combines with J gene TRBJ1-5, with 11 bases aligning to TRBD1. This CDR3 is built from 14 residues. CDR1 and CDR2 (germline): WSHSY, SAAADI. V gave up 2 bases and J gave up 11 bases; unmatched junction bases: 5. This chain's CDR3 is CASSEAKGQGAQHF. As DNA, the CDR3 is TGCGCCAGCAGTGAGGCCAAGGGACAGGGGGCCCAGCATTTT.

For the CDR3, the DNA is TGTGCCAGCAGCTTACAGGGAGGCGCCAAAAACATTCAGTACTTC. Translating it yields CASSLQGGAKNIQYF. J is TRBJ2-4 and V is TRBV2; possibly TRBD1 or TRBD2 for D (6 bases each). The CDR3 has 15 amino acids. Trimming pared 6 bases from V and 1 base from J, leaving 13 bases between. Germline assignment: CDR1 SNHLY and CDR2 FYNNEI.

The table lists this clone with a count of one. V and J are TRBV5-6 and TRBJ2-1, with 8 bases lining up with TRBD2. CDR3 length: 15 residues. Germline V gene sequence: CDR1 SGHDT, CDR2 YYEEEE. V lost 6 bases to trimming and J lost 4 bases; unmatched junction nucleotides: 9. CDR3 nucleotides: TGTGCCAGCACCTTACTAGCGGCCGCTTACAATGAGCAGTTCTTC. Translation: CASTLLAAAYNEQFF.

The chain uses TRBV4-2 and TRBJ2-2; unclear D gene. V was clipped by 0 bases and J by 4 bases, with 6 bases between them. The CDR3 sequence is 14 residues long. Per germline, CDR1 LGHNA and CDR2 YNFKEQ. DNA for the CDR3: TGTGCCAGCAGCCAAGAAGAGTCCACCGGGGAGCTGTTTTTT. Amino acids: CASSQEESTGELFF.

The CDR3 spells CASSLGESNSPLHF. The DNA for the CDR3 is TGTGCCAGCAGCTTAGGAGAGTCCAATTCACCCCTCCACTTT. The rearrangement uses TRBV7-9 and TRBJ1-6; no reliable D call. Germline assignment: CDR1 SEHNR and CDR2 FQNEAQ (reference sequence). V was clipped by 1 base and J by 7 bases, with 8 bases between them. This CDR3 comprises 14 residues.

V and J are TRBV7-8 and TRBJ2-3; TRBD2 might be the D (6 bases). Per the germline V gene, CDR1 is SGHVS and CDR2 is FQNEAQ. The CDR3 contains 13 residues. V gave up 3 bases and J gave up 4 bases, with 8 bases separating them. This chain's CDR3 is CASSFGGSDTQYF. The CDR3 DNA sequence: TGTGCCAGCAGCTTCGGGGGATCAGATACGCAGTATTTT. The full variable domain, with the rest looked up from reference TRBV7-8 and TRBJ2-3, is GAGVSQSPRYKVAKRGQDVALRCDPISGHVSLFWYQQALGQGPEFLTYFQNEAQLDKSGLPSDRFFAERPEGSVSTLKIQRTQQEDSAVYLCASSFGGSDTQYFGPGTRLTVL.

As to this clone: An end of the junction does not agree with germline; a read error may underlie this. The chain joins TRBV7-6 to TRBJ2-5; 10 positions match TRBD2. Germline V gene lookup returns CDR1 SGHVS and CDR2 FNYEAQ. CDR3 length: 15 residues. Here the CDR3 DNA reads TGTGCCAGCAGCCTAGCGGGGGCTATCCAAGAGACCCAGTACTTC. It specifies CASSLAGAIQETQYF.

V gene TRBV18 combines with J gene TRBJ2-7; maybe TRBD2 (6 bases). V was trimmed by 4 bases and J by 1 base, leaving 8 bases between them. Germline assignment: CDR1 KGHSH and CDR2 LQKENI. This CDR3 spans 13 amino acids. The CDR3 DNA reads as TGTGCCAGCTCACTGGGGACTTCCTACGAGCAGTACTTC. It translates to CASSLGTSYEQYF.

V is TRBV5-4 and J is TRBJ2-1; 11 bases agree with TRBD2. This CDR3 is 15 amino acids long. Germline CDR1 is SGHNT and CDR2 is YYREEE (reference sequence). Unmatched junction bases numbered 4, after V lost 3 bases and J lost 5 bases. This CDR3 is CASSSGTSGNNEQFF. CDR3 DNA: TGTGCCAGCAGCTCTGGGACTAGCGGTAACAATGAGCAGTTCTTC. Full variable domain (outside the CDR3, taken from reference TRBV5-4 and TRBJ2-1): ETGVTQSPTHLIKTRGQQVTLRCSSQSGHNTVSWYQQALGQGPQFIFQYYREEENGRGNFPPRFSGLQFPNYSSELNVNALELDDSALYLCASSSGTSGNNEQFFGPGTRLTVL.

For the CDR3, the DNA is TGCGCCAGCAGCCCGGAGATGAACACTGAAGCTTTCTTT. This translates into CASSPEMNTEAFF. This chain uses TRBV4-1 with TRBJ1-1; no definite D call. Trimming left V 4 bases short and J 0 bases short, with 6 bases between. Germline CDR1 is MGHRA and CDR2 is YSYEKL. This CDR3 region has 13 residues.

The chain recombines TRBV5-1 with TRBJ2-7, with D perhaps matching TRBD2 (6 bases). Trimming took off 5 bases at V and 3 bases at J, with 9 bases between the two ends. Germline V lookup: CDR1 SGHRS, CDR2 YFSETQ. The length of the CDR3 is 12 residues. In DNA, the CDR3 is TGCGCCAGCAGGGGACTGATCTACGAGCAGTACTTC. Its protein product is CASRGLIYEQYF.

The J gene is TRBJ1-4, the V gene TRBV30; D call uncertain. This CDR3 spans 14 amino acids. The germline CDR1 and CDR2 sequences are GTSNPN and SVGIG (reference sequence). Between the trimmed V and J ends, which lost 0 bases and 9 bases, there was a span of 14 bases. CDR3 sequence: CAWSVGGPRQKLFF. The CDR3, as DNA: TGTGCCTGGAGTGTTGGTGGCCCAAGGCAAAAACTGTTTTTT.

The chain recombines TRBV19 with TRBJ1-2; TRBD1 matches 10 bases. The J segment lost 6 bases and the V segment lost 3 bases, leaving 13 bases of the junction unmatched. CDR1 LNHDA and CDR2 SQIVND come from the germline V gene (reference sequence). CDR3 length equals 17 residues. DNA of the CDR3: TGTGCCAGTAGTATTTTCCCCTCCAGCGACAGGGGGCATGGCTACACCTTC. Protein product: CASSIFPSSDRGHGYTF.

The CDR3: CASSLEGGRQEQYF. CDR3 bases: TGTGCCAGCAGCCTCGAAGGGGGACGGCAGGAGCAGTACTTC. The rearrangement uses TRBV7-6 and TRBJ2-7, with a tentative D call TRBD1 (6 bases). V lost 5 bases and J 7 bases, leaving 18 bases between the germline ends. CDR1 and CDR2 (germline): SGHVS, FNYEAQ. The CDR3 runs 14 residues.

The CDR3 loop is CASSTDLVRGTEAFF. The DNA for the CDR3 is TGTGCCAGCAGCACCGATCTGGTTAGAGGGACTGAAGCTTTCTTT. The J gene is TRBJ1-1, the V gene TRBV11-2; D unclear. The CDR3 covers 15 residues. V lost 5 bases and J 5 bases, leaving 18 bases between the germline ends. Germline V gene sequence: CDR1 SGHAT, CDR2 FQNNGV.

V gene TRBV19 combines with J gene TRBJ1-6; TRBD1 matches at 7 bases. Trimming cost V 7 bases and J 2 bases; bases outside gene matches: 5. The CDR3 has 15 residues. The germline CDR1 and CDR2 sequences are LNHDA and SQIVND (reference sequence). The CDR3 coding sequence is TGTGCCAGTATTGGGACAGCAGCCTATAATTCACCCCTCCACTTT. Encoded protein: CASIGTAAYNSPLHF.

The chain uses TRBV7-9 and TRBJ1-1; TRBD1 might be the D (6 bases). Germline V gene lookup returns CDR1 SEHNR and CDR2 FQNEAQ (reference sequence). Trimming removed 7 bases at V and 6 bases at J, with 15 bases between. The length of the CDR3 is 13 residues. The CDR3 spells CASTGLGGAEAFF. CDR3 sequence (DNA): TGTGCCAGCACCGGACTGGGGGGCGCTGAAGCTTTCTTT.

The rearrangement links TRBV2 to TRBJ1-1; 10 nucleotides agree with TRBD1. The length of the CDR3 is 15 residues. Germline assignment: CDR1 SNHLY and CDR2 FYNNEI. Trimming cost V 6 bases and J 1 base; bases outside gene matches: 5. In nucleotides, the CDR3 is TGTGCCAGCAGGCCACGGACAGGGGGGAACACTGAAGCTTTCTTT. Encoded protein: CASRPRTGGNTEAFF.

J is TRBJ2-6 and V is TRBV29-1; TRBD2 is a possible D gene (7 bases). This CDR3 has 17 amino acids. V was pared by 5 bases and J by 0 bases, with 17 bases between. CDR1 SQVTM and CDR2 ANQGSEA come from the germline V gene. In DNA form, the CDR3 reads TGCAGCGTTTCTTTTAGGGGGGGCGCCTCTGGGGCCAACGTCCTGACTTTC. Translation gives CSVSFRGGASGANVLTF.

The chain is built from TRBV7-9 and TRBJ2-3; D ambiguous. From germline, CDR1 is SEHNR and CDR2 FQNEAQ (reference sequence). Trimming shortened V by 1 base and J by 6 bases, and 11 bases separated the two germline ends. The CDR3 covers 14 residues. CDR3 protein: CASSLGLDGDTQYF. The DNA for the CDR3 is TGTGCCAGCAGCTTAGGGCTAGACGGGGATACGCAGTATTTT. Complete variable domain (other parts from reference TRBV7-9 and TRBJ2-3): DTGVSQNPRHKITKRGQNVTFRCDPISEHNRLYWYRQTLGQGPEFLTYFQNEAQLEKSRLLSDRFSAERPKGSFSTLEIQRTEQGDSAMYLCASSLGLDGDTQYFGPGTRLTVL.

The chain couples TRBV7-2 to TRBJ2-1; the D is unclear. The germline V gene encodes CDR1 SGHTA and CDR2 FQGNSA. The CDR3 extends over 14 amino acids. V dropped 4 bases and J dropped 7 bases, with 14 bases sitting between them. CDR3 in amino acids: CASSSSPGRNEQFF. The CDR3, as DNA: TGTGCCAGCAGCTCCTCACCGGGTAGGAATGAGCAGTTCTTC.

The chain uses TRBV7-9 and TRBJ1-1; no reliable D call. V was shortened by 2 bases and J by 5 bases, with 12 bases between the two germline ends. This CDR3 contains 14 residues. Germline V gene lookup returns CDR1 SEHNR and CDR2 FQNEAQ (reference sequence). The CDR3 spells CASSLRRLGTEAFF. CDR3 sequence (DNA): TGTGCCAGCAGCTTAAGAAGGTTAGGAACTGAAGCTTTCTTT. The full variable domain, in which reference TRBV7-9 and TRBJ1-1 provide the parts outside the CDR3, is DTGVSQNPRHKITKRGQNVTFRCDPISEHNRLYWYRQTLGQGPEFLTYFQNEAQLEKSRLLSDRFSAERPKGSFSTLEIQRTEQGDSAMYLCASSLRRLGTEAFFGQGTRLTVV.

The chain links TRBV19 to TRBJ2-7; the D gene is possibly TRBD2 (6 bases). Deletions cut 10 bases from V and 1 base from J, with 14 bases between. The CDR3 contains 13 residues. Per germline, CDR1 LNHDA and CDR2 SQIVND (reference sequence). DNA of the CDR3: TGTGCCACCAAGGGTAGCGGATCCTACGAGCAGTACTTC. It codes for CATKGSGSYEQYF.

The CDR3 protein is CASSTLQADRAPYEQYF. CDR3 coding DNA: TGTGCCAGTAGTACCCTCCAAGCCGACAGGGCACCCTACGAGCAGTACTTC. The gene calls are TRBV19 and TRBJ2-7; TRBD1 aligns across 7 bases. Germline V gene sequence: CDR1 LNHDA, CDR2 SQIVND (reference sequence). V was pared by 4 bases and J by 2 bases, with 14 bases of the junction left unmatched. The CDR3 runs to 17 residues. The full variable domain, rest sourced from reference TRBV19 and TRBJ2-7, is DGGITQSPKYLFRKEGQNVTLSCEQNLNHDAMYWYRQDPGQGLRLIYYSQIVNDFQKGDIAEGYSVSREKKESFPLTVTSAQKNPTAFYLCASSTLQADRAPYEQYFGPGTRLTVT.

The rearrangement uses TRBV6-4 and TRBJ2-3, with D possibly TRBD2 on 6 matching bases. V lost 6 bases and J 4 bases, leaving 11 bases between the germline ends. The CDR3 consists of 13 residues. Germline V CDR1 and CDR2: MRHNA, SNTAGT. CDR3 sequence: CASSPTGADTQYF. The CDR3 DNA reads as TGTGCCAGCAGCCCTACGGGGGCAGATACGCAGTATTTT.

The V and J genes are TRBV5-4 and TRBJ2-5; D assignment may be TRBD1 or TRBD2 (5 bases each). Deletions cut 6 bases from V and 5 bases from J, with 11 bases between. From germline, CDR1 is SGHNT and CDR2 YYREEE (reference sequence). This CDR3 region has 12 residues. DNA of the CDR3: TGTGCCAGCAAGGATTGGGGGGAGACCCAGTACTTC. Protein sequence: CASKDWGETQYF.

This chain links TRBV30 with TRBJ1-6; 7 bases agree with TRBD1. The germline V gene has CDR1 GTSNPN and CDR2 SVGIG (reference sequence). Trimming took 4 bases from V and 6 from J; bases not matched to a gene: 3. This CDR3 spans 13 amino acids. CDR3 sequence: CAWTGQINSPLHF. The CDR3 DNA follows: TGTGCCTGGACGGGACAGATTAATTCACCCCTCCACTTT.

The rearrangement joins TRBV9 to TRBJ1-1, with TRBD1 identical over 12 bases. The ends lost 2 bases at V and 3 bases at J; junction bases unmatched: 8. The germline CDR1 and CDR2 sequences are SGDLS and YYNGEE. CDR3 length: 17 amino acids. CDR3 sequence reads: CASSVGTGGATDTEAFF. Written as DNA, the CDR3 is TGTGCCAGCAGCGTCGGGACAGGGGGCGCGACGGACACTGAAGCTTTCTTT.